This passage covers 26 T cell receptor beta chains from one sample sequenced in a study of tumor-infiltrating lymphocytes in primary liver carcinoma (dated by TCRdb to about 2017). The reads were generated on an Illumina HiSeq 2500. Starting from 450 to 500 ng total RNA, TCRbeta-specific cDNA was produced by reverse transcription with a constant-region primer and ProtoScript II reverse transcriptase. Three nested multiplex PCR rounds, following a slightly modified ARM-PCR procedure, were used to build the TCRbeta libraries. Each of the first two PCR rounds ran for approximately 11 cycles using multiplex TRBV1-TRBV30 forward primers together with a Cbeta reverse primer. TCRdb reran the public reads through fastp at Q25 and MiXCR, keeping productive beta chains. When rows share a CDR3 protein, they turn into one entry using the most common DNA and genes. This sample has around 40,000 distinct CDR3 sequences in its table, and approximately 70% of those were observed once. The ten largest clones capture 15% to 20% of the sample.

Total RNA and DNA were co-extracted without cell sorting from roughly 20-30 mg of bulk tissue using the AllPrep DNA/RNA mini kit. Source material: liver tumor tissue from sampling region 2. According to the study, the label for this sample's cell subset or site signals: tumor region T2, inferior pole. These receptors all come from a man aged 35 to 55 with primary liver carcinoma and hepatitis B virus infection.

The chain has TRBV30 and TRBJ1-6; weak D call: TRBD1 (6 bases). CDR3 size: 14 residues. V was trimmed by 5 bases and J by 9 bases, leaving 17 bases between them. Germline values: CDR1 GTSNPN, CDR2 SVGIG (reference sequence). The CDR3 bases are TGTGCCTGGGTAGGACAGACTAATAGTTCACCCCTCCACTTT. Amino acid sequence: CAWVGQTNSSPLHF.

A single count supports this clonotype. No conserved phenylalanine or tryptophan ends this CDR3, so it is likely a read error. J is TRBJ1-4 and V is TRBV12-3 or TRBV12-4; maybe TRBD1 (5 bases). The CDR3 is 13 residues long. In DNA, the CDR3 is TGTGTCAGCAGTTTAGCAGGGACTGAAAAACTGTTTTCT. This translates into CVSSLAGTEKLFS.

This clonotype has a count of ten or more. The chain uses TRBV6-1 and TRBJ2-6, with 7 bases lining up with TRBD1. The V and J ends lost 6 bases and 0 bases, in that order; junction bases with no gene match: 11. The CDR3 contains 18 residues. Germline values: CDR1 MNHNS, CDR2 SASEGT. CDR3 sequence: CASRPLRGGFSGANVLTF. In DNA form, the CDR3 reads TGTGCCAGCAGACCTCTTAGAGGGGGCTTCTCTGGGGCCAACGTCCTGACTTTC.

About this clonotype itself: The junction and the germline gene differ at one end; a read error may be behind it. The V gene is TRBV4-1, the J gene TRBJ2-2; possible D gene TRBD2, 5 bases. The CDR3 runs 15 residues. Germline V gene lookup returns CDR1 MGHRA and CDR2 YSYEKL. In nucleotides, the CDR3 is TGCGCCAGCAGCCGAGACGAATCCGGGCCCGGGGAACTGTATTTT. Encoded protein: CASSRDESGPGELYF.

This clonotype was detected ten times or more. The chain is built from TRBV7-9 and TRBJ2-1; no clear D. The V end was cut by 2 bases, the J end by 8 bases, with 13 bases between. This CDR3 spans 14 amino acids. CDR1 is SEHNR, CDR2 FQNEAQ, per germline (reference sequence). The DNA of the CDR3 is TGTGCCAGCAGCTTACCGCCACGGTTCGATGAGCAGTTCTTC. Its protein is CASSLPPRFDEQFF.

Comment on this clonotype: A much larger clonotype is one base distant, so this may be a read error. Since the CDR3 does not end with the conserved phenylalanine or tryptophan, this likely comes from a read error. CDR3 DNA: TGCGCCAGCAGCCAAGATTCAGGGGGATCCTACGGGCAGTACCTC. Residues: CASSQDSGGSYGQYL. The rearrangement uses TRBV4-3 and TRBJ2-7; TRBD1 matches 7 bases. The V gene's germline CDR1 is LGHNA and CDR2 YSLEER. The CDR3 length is 15 residues.

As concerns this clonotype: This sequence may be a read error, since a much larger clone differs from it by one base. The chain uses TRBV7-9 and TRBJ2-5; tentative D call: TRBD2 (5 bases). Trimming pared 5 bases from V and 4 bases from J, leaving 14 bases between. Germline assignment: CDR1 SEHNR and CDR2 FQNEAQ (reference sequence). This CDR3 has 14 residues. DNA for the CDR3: TGTGCCAGCAGCCCGGGATATGCGGGAGAGACCCAGTACTTC. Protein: CASSPGYAGETQYF.

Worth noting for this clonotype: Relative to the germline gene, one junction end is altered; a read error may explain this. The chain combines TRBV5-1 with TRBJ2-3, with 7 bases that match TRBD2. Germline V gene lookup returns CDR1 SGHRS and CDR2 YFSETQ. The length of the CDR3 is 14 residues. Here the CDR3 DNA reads TGCGCCAGCAGCTCCGGACTAGTAACAGATACGCAGTATTTC. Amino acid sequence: CASSSGLVTDTQYF.

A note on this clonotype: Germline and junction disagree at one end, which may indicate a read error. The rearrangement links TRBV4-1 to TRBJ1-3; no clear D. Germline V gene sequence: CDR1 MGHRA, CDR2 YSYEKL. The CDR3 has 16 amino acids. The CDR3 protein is CASSQGQVSYGNTIYF. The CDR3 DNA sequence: TGCGCCAGCAGCCAAGGCCAAGTTAGCTATGGAAACACCATATATTTC.

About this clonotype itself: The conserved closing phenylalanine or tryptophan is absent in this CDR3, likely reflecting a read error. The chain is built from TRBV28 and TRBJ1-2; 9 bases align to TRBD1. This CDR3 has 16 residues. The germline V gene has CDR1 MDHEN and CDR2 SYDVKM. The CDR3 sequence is CAISTPPGTGTYGYTL. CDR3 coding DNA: TGTGCCATCAGTACACCCCCCGGGACAGGGACCTATGGCTACACCCTC.

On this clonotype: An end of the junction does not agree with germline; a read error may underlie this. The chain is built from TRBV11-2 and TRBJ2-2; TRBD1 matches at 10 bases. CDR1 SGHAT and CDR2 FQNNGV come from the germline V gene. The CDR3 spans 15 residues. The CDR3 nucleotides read TGTGCCAGCAGCTTGGGGACAGGGGTGGCCGGGGAGCTGTTATTT. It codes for CASSLGTGVAGELLF.

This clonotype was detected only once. The CDR3 bases are TGTGCCAGCGCCAGGACACGCGAGACCCAGTACTTC. Its translation is CASARTRETQYF. The chain has TRBV12-3 or TRBV12-4 and TRBJ2-5; possibly TRBD1 for D (5 bases). Trimming removed 8 bases from V and 5 bases from J, with 12 bases in between. The CDR3 contains 12 residues.

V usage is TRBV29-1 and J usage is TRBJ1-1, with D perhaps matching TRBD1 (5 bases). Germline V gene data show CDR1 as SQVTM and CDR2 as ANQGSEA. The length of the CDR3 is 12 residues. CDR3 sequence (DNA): TGCAGTGTGTGGACATGCATGACTGAAGCTTTCTTT. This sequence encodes CSVWTCMTEAFF.

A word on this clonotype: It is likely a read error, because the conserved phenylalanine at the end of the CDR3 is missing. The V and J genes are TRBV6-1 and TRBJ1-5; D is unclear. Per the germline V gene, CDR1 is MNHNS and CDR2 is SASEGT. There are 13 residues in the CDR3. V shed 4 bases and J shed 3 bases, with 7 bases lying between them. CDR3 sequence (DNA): TGTGCCAGCAGTGCTGGCCCCAATCAGCCCCAGCATTCT. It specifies CASSAGPNQPQHS.

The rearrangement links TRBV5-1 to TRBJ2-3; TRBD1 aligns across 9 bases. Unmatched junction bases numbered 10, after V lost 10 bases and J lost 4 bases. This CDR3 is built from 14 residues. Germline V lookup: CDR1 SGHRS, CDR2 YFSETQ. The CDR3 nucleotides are TGCGCCGACAGCTTGGGACAGGGCTCAGATACGCAGTATTTT. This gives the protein CADSLGQGSDTQYF.

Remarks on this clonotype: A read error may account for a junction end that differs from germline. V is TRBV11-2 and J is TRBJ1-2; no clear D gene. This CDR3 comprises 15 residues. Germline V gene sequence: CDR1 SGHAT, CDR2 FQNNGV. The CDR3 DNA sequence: TGTGCCAGCAGCTTAGACCCGTGGATCGCCTATGGCTGCACCTTC. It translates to CASSLDPWIAYGCTF.

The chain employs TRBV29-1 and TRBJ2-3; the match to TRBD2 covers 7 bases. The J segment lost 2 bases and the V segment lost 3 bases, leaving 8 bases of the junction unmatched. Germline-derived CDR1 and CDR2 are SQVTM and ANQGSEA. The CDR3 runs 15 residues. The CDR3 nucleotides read TGCAGCGTTGATAGCAGGGAGGGTTCCACAGATACGCAGTATTTT. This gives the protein CSVDSREGSTDTQYF.

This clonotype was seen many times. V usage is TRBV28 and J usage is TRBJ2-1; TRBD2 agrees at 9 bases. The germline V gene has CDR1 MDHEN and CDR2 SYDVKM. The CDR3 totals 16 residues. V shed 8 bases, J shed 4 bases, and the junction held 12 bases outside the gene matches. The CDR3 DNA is TGTGCCAGCCTAGGGTTTGGCGGGAGGGATTACAATGAGCAGTTCTTC. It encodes CASLGFGGRDYNEQFF.

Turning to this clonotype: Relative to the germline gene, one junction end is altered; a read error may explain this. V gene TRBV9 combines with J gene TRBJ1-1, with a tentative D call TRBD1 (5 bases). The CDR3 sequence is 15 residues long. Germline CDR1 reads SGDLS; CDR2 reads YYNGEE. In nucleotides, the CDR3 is TGTGCTAGCAGCGTAAGTGGGGCAGTGAACACTGAAGCTTTCTTT. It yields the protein CASSVSGAVNTEAFF.

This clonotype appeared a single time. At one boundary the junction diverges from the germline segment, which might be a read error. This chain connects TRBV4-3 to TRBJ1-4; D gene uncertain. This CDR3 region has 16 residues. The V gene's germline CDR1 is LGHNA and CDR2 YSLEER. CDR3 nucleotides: TGCGCCAGCAGTCAAGATACCGCGGACCTCAATGAAGAGCTGTTTTTT. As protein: CASSQDTADLNEELFF.

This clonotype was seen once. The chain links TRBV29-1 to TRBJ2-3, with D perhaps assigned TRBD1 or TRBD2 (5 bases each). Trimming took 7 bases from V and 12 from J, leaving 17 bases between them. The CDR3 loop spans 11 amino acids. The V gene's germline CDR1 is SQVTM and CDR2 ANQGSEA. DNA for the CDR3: TGCAGCGCGGGAAAGACAGAAACCCAGTATTTT. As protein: CSAGKTETQYF.

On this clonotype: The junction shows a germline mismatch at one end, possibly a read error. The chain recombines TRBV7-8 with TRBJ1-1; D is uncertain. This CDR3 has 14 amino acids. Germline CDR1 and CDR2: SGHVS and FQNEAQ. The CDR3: CSSILSEGNTEAFF. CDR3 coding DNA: TGTTCCAGCATCCTTTCGGAGGGGAACACTGAAGCTTTCTTT. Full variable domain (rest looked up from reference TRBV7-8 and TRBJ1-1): GAGVSQSPRYKVAKRGQDVALRCDPISGHVSLFWYQQALGQGPEFLTYFQNEAQLDKSGLPSDRFFAERPEGSVSTLKIQRTQQEDSAVYLCSSILSEGNTEAFFGQGTRLTVV.

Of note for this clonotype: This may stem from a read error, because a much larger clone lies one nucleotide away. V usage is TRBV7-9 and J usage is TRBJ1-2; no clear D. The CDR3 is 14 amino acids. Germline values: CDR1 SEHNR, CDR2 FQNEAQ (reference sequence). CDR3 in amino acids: CASSLDDRYYGHTF. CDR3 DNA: TGTGCCAGCAGCTTAGATGACCGGTACTATGGCCACACCTTC.

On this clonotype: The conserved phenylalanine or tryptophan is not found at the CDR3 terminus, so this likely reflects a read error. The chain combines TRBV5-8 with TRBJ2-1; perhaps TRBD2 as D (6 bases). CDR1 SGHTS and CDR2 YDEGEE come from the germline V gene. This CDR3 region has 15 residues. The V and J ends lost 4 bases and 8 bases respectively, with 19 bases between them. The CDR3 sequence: CASSPSVMGGYEQFL. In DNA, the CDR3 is TGTGCCAGCAGCCCCTCAGTAATGGGAGGATATGAGCAGTTCCTC.

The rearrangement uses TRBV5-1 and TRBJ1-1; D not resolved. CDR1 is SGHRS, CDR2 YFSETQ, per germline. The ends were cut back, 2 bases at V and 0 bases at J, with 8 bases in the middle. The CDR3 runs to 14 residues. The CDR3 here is CASSLDEMNTEAFF. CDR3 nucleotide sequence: TGCGCCAGCAGCTTAGACGAGATGAACACTGAAGCTTTCTTT.

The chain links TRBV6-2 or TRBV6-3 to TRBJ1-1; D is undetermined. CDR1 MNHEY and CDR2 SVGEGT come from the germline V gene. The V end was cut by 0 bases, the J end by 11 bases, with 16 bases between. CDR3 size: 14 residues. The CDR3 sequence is CASSYSWVTPAAFF. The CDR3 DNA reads TGTGCCAGCAGTTACTCCTGGGTGACCCCGGCGGCTTTCTTT.